Below, 22 T cell receptor beta chains from the same sample are listed, as sequenced in a study of T-cell reconstitution after alpha-beta-depleted transplantation in children. TCRbeta library preparation incorporated unique molecular identifiers. Each CDR3 protein gets one entry after TCRdb re-called the PCR reads with MiXCR. This sample has approximately 800,000 distinct CDR3 sequences, with 15% to 20% found just once. The sequenced sample was PBMCs, mostly from graft donor cells, obtained 360 days after TCRalphabeta/CD19-depleted stem cell transplant. The receptors were gathered from a male patient aged 10 to 17 who had a stem cell transplant for acute lymphoblastic leukemia, so the T cells may come from the graft donor.

This clonotype occurred a few times. The rearrangement uses TRBV20-1 and TRBJ1-3; no reliable D call. Germline V gene lookup returns CDR1 DFQATT and CDR2 SNEGSKA (reference sequence). The ends were cut back, 6 bases at V and 0 bases at J, with 18 bases in the middle. The CDR3 totals 16 residues. CDR3 DNA sequence: TGCAGTGCAGCCTCTGGGAAGGGCTACTCTGGAAACACCATATATTTT. Amino acid sequence: CSAASGKGYSGNTIYF.

The rearrangement joins TRBV5-1 to TRBJ1-1, with D unclear. The ends were cut back, 3 bases at V and 1 base at J, with 10 bases in the middle. Germline assignment: CDR1 SGHRS and CDR2 YFSETQ. This CDR3 is 14 amino acids long. DNA of the CDR3: TGCGCCAGCAGCTCCTCTAGGTGGAACACTGAAGCTTTCTTT. Translated: CASSSSRWNTEAFF.

The sample holds a few counts of this clonotype. The chain uses TRBV11-3 and TRBJ2-1; 7 positions agree with TRBD1. This CDR3 has 15 residues. The junction had 10 bases not matched to a gene; V was cut back by 5 bases and J by 6 bases. Germline values: CDR1 SGHNT, CDR2 YENEEA. The CDR3: CASSPYEGAINEQFF. The CDR3 DNA is TGTGCCAGCAGCCCCTACGAGGGGGCGATCAATGAGCAGTTCTTC.

This clonotype was observed a handful of times. The CDR3: CASSLADGEALETQYF. The CDR3 DNA reads as TGTGCCAGCAGCCTGGCGGACGGCGAGGCCCTAGAGACCCAGTACTTC. The chain carries TRBV5-6 and TRBJ2-5; no reliable D call. The CDR3 loop spans 16 amino acids. Trimming shortened V by 4 bases and J by 4 bases, and 20 bases separated the two germline ends. The germline CDR1 and CDR2 sequences are SGHDT and YYEEEE.

In this sample, this clonotype turned up a few times. In DNA, the CDR3 is TGTGCCAGCAGCTTAGGGGCTAGCGGGTACCAAGAGACCCAGTACTTC. Translating gives CASSLGASGYQETQYF. This sequence joins TRBV7-2 and TRBJ2-5; TRBD2 aligns across 8 bases. The V gene's germline CDR1 is SGHTA and CDR2 FQGNSA. V trimming: 1 base; J trimming: 0 bases; junction bases outside the gene matches: 4. CDR3 size: 16 residues.

V usage is TRBV4-2 and J usage is TRBJ2-7; TRBD2 agrees at 8 bases. This CDR3 contains 15 residues. The ends lost 3 bases at V and 2 bases at J; junction bases unmatched: 6. Per germline, CDR1 LGHNA and CDR2 YNFKEQ. CDR3 region: CASSHEKRGTYEQYF. The CDR3 bases are TGTGCCAGCAGCCACGAAAAGCGGGGGACCTACGAGCAGTACTTC.

The chain joins TRBV19 to TRBJ2-2, with D hard to call. The CDR3 totals 14 residues. CDR1 LNHDA and CDR2 SQIVND come from the germline V gene (reference sequence). V lost 7 bases and J 5 bases, leaving 14 bases between the germline ends. The CDR3 is CASTRVPLTGELFF. The DNA for the CDR3 is TGTGCCAGTACCCGGGTACCGCTTACCGGGGAGCTGTTTTTT.

This clonotype was counted at least ten times. This sequence joins TRBV5-1 and TRBJ2-7; 11 nucleotides agree with TRBD2. This CDR3 is 16 amino acids long. Losses at the gene ends were 1 base for V and 2 bases for J; bases not matched to a gene: 5. Germline values: CDR1 SGHRS, CDR2 YFSETQ. The CDR3 DNA is TGCGCCAGCAGCTTGACCTTAGCGGGAGGGACCTACGAGCAGTACTTC. Translating gives CASSLTLAGGTYEQYF.

This clonotype was seen more than once but under ten times. This chain connects TRBV12-3 or TRBV12-4 to TRBJ2-3, with a tentative D call TRBD2 (6 bases). The CDR3 has 14 residues. V shed 6 bases and J shed 6 bases, with 16 bases lying between them. Here the CDR3 reads CASRRLVRMDTQYF. In nucleotides, the CDR3 is TGTGCCAGCAGGAGACTAGTCCGGATGGATACGCAGTATTTT.

V is TRBV7-9 and J is TRBJ2-7, with a tentative D call TRBD1 (5 bases). The CDR3 loop spans 16 amino acids. Germline V gene data show CDR1 as SEHNR and CDR2 as FQNEAQ (reference sequence). Trimming cost V 0 bases and J 1 base, with 13 bases left between them. This chain's CDR3 is CASSLALGLLSYEQYF. The CDR3 region has the DNA TGTGCCAGCAGCTTAGCGTTGGGGCTCCTTTCCTACGAGCAGTACTTC. Using reference TRBV7-9 and TRBJ2-7 for the parts outside the CDR3, the full variable domain is DTGVSQNPRHKITKRGQNVTFRCDPISEHNRLYWYRQTLGQGPEFLTYFQNEAQLEKSRLLSDRFSAERPKGSFSTLEIQRTEQGDSAMYLCASSLALGLLSYEQYFGPGTRLTVT.

This clonotype has ten or more counts. The CDR3 region is CSARDWVYTDTQYF. The CDR3 DNA sequence: TGCAGTGCTAGAGATTGGGTCTACACAGATACGCAGTATTTT. V usage is TRBV20-1 and J usage is TRBJ2-3; no reliable D call. CDR1 is DFQATT and CDR2 is SNEGSKA in the germline V gene (reference sequence). The CDR3 length is 14 residues. The V end was cut by 0 bases, the J end by 2 bases, with 9 bases between.

This clonotype turned up a few times. This chain joins TRBV29-1 and TRBJ2-5; D unclear. CDR1 is SQVTM and CDR2 is ANQGSEA in the germline V gene. The CDR3 is 12 amino acids. Trimming pared 4 bases from V and 1 base from J, leaving 7 bases between. CDR3 nucleotide sequence: TGCAGCGTTGCGGTCATCCAAGAGACCCAGTACTTC. Translating it yields CSVAVIQETQYF. Full variable domain (missing parts from reference TRBV29-1 and TRBJ2-5): SAVISQKPSRDICQRGTSLTIQCQVDSQVTMMFWYRQQPGQSLTLIATANQGSEATYESGFVIDKFPISRPNLTFSTLTVSNMSPEDSSIYLCSVAVIQETQYFGPGTRLLVL.

This clonotype appeared many times. V is TRBV15 and J is TRBJ2-1; TRBD2 matches 9 bases. Germline V gene sequence: CDR1 LNHNV, CDR2 YYDKDF (reference sequence). Trimming at V came to 0 bases and at J to 1 base, leaving 4 bases not matched to a gene. The CDR3 runs to 17 residues. The CDR3 reads CATSRDGGRASYNEQFF. For the CDR3, the DNA is TGTGCCACCAGCAGAGATGGCGGGAGGGCATCCTACAATGAGCAGTTCTTC.

The chain carries TRBV3-1 and TRBJ1-2; 7 nucleotides line up with TRBD1. The CDR3 consists of 14 residues. Trimming at V came to 4 bases and at J to 5 bases, leaving 7 bases not matched to a gene. Germline V gene sequence: CDR1 LGHDT, CDR2 YNNKEL (reference sequence). The CDR3 spells CASSRGDSLYGYTF. In DNA, the CDR3 is TGTGCCAGCAGCCGTGGGGACAGCTTATATGGCTACACCTTC.

The gene calls are TRBV4-1 and TRBJ2-6; no firm D call. The CDR3 spans 15 residues. Trimming left V 2 bases short and J 4 bases short, with 9 bases between. Germline CDR1 reads MGHRA; CDR2 reads YSYEKL. CDR3 sequence (DNA): TGCGCCAGCAGCCAAACCCCAACGGGGGCCAACGTCCTGACTTTC. Translating it yields CASSQTPTGANVLTF.

This clonotype has only a few counts. The chain joins TRBV7-6 to TRBJ2-2; D perhaps matches TRBD2 (6 bases). CDR1 is SGHVS, CDR2 FNYEAQ, per germline. V was cut by 4 bases and J by 5 bases, with 8 bases left in between. The length of the CDR3 is 13 residues. The CDR3 sequence: CASSWAGTGELFF. In DNA, the CDR3 is TGTGCCAGCAGCTGGGCGGGGACCGGGGAGCTGTTTTTT.

This clonotype was detected many times. The J gene is TRBJ2-7, the V gene TRBV5-6, with D maybe TRBD2 (6 bases). The length of the CDR3 is 13 residues. V was clipped by 3 bases and J by 5 bases, with 12 bases between them. Germline V gives CDR1 SGHDT, CDR2 YYEEEE. CDR3 sequence (DNA): TGTGCCAGCAGCTGGGCCGGACTACACGAGCAGTACTTC. Its protein is CASSWAGLHEQYF.

This sequence joins TRBV30 and TRBJ1-4, with TRBD1 as a possible D gene (6 bases). Looked up from germline, CDR1 is GTSNPN and CDR2 is SVGIG (reference sequence). This CDR3 region has 12 residues. The ends were cut back, 4 bases at V and 7 bases at J, with 10 bases in the middle. The CDR3 loop reads CAWNRVGEKLFF. CDR3 nucleotide sequence: TGTGCCTGGAACAGGGTTGGTGAAAAACTGTTTTTT.

The chain is built from TRBV29-1 and TRBJ2-7; no definite D call. Trimming removed 3 bases from V and 0 bases from J, with 18 bases in between. Germline CDR1 reads SQVTM; CDR2 reads ANQGSEA. CDR3 length: 16 amino acids. The CDR3 protein is CSVDSAWRGDSYEQYF. CDR3 coding DNA: TGCAGCGTTGACTCCGCCTGGCGAGGCGACTCCTACGAGCAGTACTTC.

This clonotype was found many times. V is TRBV18 and J is TRBJ2-3, with TRBD2 identical over 10 bases. CDR3 size: 15 residues. Germline values: CDR1 KGHSH, CDR2 LQKENI. J lost 4 bases, V lost 8 bases, and 9 bases had no gene match. CDR3 coding DNA: TGTGCCAGCAGCCCCCGCCTAGCGGGAGCAGATACGCAGTATTTT. Its translation is CASSPRLAGADTQYF.

The rearrangement links TRBV6-1 to TRBJ2-3; 7 bases map to TRBD2. Germline V gene sequence: CDR1 MNHNS, CDR2 SASEGT. This CDR3 is 15 amino acids long. With 5 bases clipped from V and 6 bases from J, the junction kept 11 bases outside the gene matches. The chain's CDR3 is CASSLGGERWDTQYF. The CDR3 coding sequence is TGTGCCAGCAGTCTTGGGGGGGAACGATGGGATACGCAGTATTTT.

This clonotype was counted a few times. The chain carries TRBV20-1 and TRBJ1-2, with a weak D call TRBD1 (6 bases). The CDR3 spans 13 residues. CDR1 DFQATT and CDR2 SNEGSKA come from the germline V gene (reference sequence). V was shortened by 3 bases and J by 4 bases, with 12 bases between the two germline ends. CDR3 residues: CSASWGQGYGYTF. Here the CDR3 DNA reads TGCAGTGCTAGTTGGGGGCAGGGCTATGGCTACACCTTC.